Sequencing of this TCR beta chain was carried out in a study of shared clonotypes between healthy human individuals. Across the whole study: Per-donor plates numbered three CD4 naive, three CD4 memory, two CD8 naive and one CD8 memory. Study results and caveats: Lower generation probabilities were found for non-shared clonotypes than for those shared by all four donors.

Replicate PCRs run on sorted subsets employed 200 ng DNA, tens of thousands of T cell genomes. Clones were sequenced by immunoSEQ multiplex PCR, and TCRdb holds only the in-frame ones, with some missing. The sample contains some 2.1 million clones, about 95% of which appear only once. Comment on this clone: What it binds is unknown.

In the naive CD8 group, cells lacked CD45RO and were positively selected for CCR7, so terminally differentiated effector memory CD45RA+ cells were left out. Germline CDR1 reads MGHDK; CDR2 reads SYGVNS. The germline V and J ends were trimmed by 7 bases and 10 bases, with 10 bases remaining between them. The CDR3 sequence is 10 residues long. This TCR came from a man younger than 35 in good health. The chain links TRBV25-1 to TRBJ1-1; no clear D. Sequences were obtained from naive CD8+ T cells sorted from blood. This CDR3 is CASIGVGAFF. The CDR3 nucleotides read TGTGCCAGCATTGGGGTCGGAGCTTTCTTT. Drawing the rest from reference TRBV25-1 and TRBJ1-1, the complete variable domain is EADIYQTPRYLVIGTGKKITLECSQTMGHDKMYWYQQDPGMELHLIHYSYGVNSTEKGDLSSESTVSRIRTEHFPLTLESARPSHTSQYLCASIGVGAFFGQGTRLTVV.